What follows are 18 T cell receptor beta chains derived from one specimen sequenced in a study of cytomegalovirus exposure and HLA in healthy donors. The primer mix had 60 Vbeta and 13 Jbeta primers. Profiled with immunoSEQ multiplex PCR; TCRdb holds only in-frame clones, not every one. The table shows under 200,000 clones, with approximately 70% occurring only once. Sequencing was done on a sample of PBMCs. All receptors derive from a woman in her thirties or forties in good health and CMV-seropositive.

The chain is built from TRBV29-1 and TRBJ2-3; 7 nucleotides match TRBD2. From germline, CDR1 is SQVTM and CDR2 ANQGSEA. The CDR3 is made up of 13 amino acids. Losses at the gene ends were 6 bases for V and 9 bases for J; bases not matched to a gene: 12. Here the CDR3 DNA reads TGCAGCGTCGCGGGAGCCCGACGTGAGACGCAGTATTTT. Amino acid sequence: CSVAGARRETQYF.

This chain joins TRBV9 and TRBJ2-2; D is unresolved. The CDR3 contains 12 residues. Deletions cut 0 bases from V and 7 bases from J, with 4 bases between. The germline gives CDR1 SGDLS, CDR2 YYNGEE. The CDR3 DNA reads TGTGCCAGCAGCGTAGTTAACGGGGAGCTGTTTTTT. Translating gives CASSVVNGELFF.

The chain has TRBV28 and TRBJ1-4; D is possibly TRBD1 (5 bases). Germline V gives CDR1 MDHEN, CDR2 SYDVKM. The CDR3 extends over 17 amino acids. Trimming took off 5 bases at V and 2 bases at J, with 18 bases between the two ends. Here the CDR3 reads CASSGNSIGVTNEKLFF. The DNA of the CDR3 is TGTGCCAGCAGTGGGAACTCAATAGGGGTTACTAATGAAAAACTGTTTTTT.

The chain is built from TRBV28 and TRBJ2-7, with TRBD2 identical over 11 bases. Germline values: CDR1 MDHEN, CDR2 SYDVKM. The V and J ends lost 2 bases and 1 base, in that order; junction bases with no gene match: 7. The CDR3 has 17 residues. The CDR3 nucleotides are TGTGCCAGCAGTTTACTGGTAGGACTAGCGGGTTCCTACGAGCAGTACTTC. Amino acids: CASSLLVGLAGSYEQYF.

V and J are TRBV28 and TRBJ2-7; 9 bases agree with TRBD1. The CDR3 sequence is 15 residues long. V lost 2 bases and J lost 5; bases outside the gene matches: 7. Looked up from germline, CDR1 is MDHEN and CDR2 is SYDVKM. The CDR3 sequence is CASSLGGTGRHEQYF. The CDR3, as DNA: TGTGCCAGCAGTTTAGGTGGGACAGGGAGACACGAGCAGTACTTC.

This chain joins TRBV7-9 and TRBJ2-3; D is perhaps TRBD2 (5 bases). Germline-derived CDR1 and CDR2 are SEHNR and FQNEAQ (reference sequence). With 5 bases removed from V and 0 bases from J, the gap between germline ends came to 15 bases. The CDR3 totals 16 residues. This CDR3 reads CASSPPGILSTDTQYF. CDR3 sequence (DNA): TGTGCCAGCAGCCCCCCGGGGATCCTGAGCACAGATACGCAGTATTTT.

The V call is TRBV4-1, the J call TRBJ2-5; 8 positions match TRBD2. Looked up from germline, CDR1 is MGHRA and CDR2 is YSYEKL. CDR3 size: 16 residues. Trimming removed 8 bases from V and 4 bases from J; junction bases left unmatched: 15. In DNA, the CDR3 is TGCGCCAGCGGCCGGGGTGCAGCGGGAGAAAGAGAGACCCAGTACTTC. Translation: CASGRGAAGERETQYF.

A word on this clone: One end of the junction fails to match germline, which may point to a read error. The chain joins TRBV27 to TRBJ1-5, with a possible D match to TRBD1 (6 bases). CDR1 MNHEY and CDR2 SMNVEV come from the germline V gene (reference sequence). This CDR3 is 15 amino acids long. CDR3 residues: CASSAQDRTNQPQNF. In DNA, the CDR3 is TGTGCCAGCAGTGCCCAAGACAGGACCAATCAGCCCCAGAATTTT.

V gene TRBV9 combines with J gene TRBJ2-2; a weak D match, TRBD1 (5 bases). CDR1 SGDLS and CDR2 YYNGEE come from the germline V gene. The CDR3 is 14 amino acids. V was pared by 2 bases and J by 1 base, with 6 bases between. The CDR3 DNA reads as TGTGCCAGCAGCGTTACAGGGAACACCGGGGAGCTGTTTTTT. Its protein is CASSVTGNTGELFF.

The chain joins TRBV10-3 to TRBJ2-7; the D gene is possibly TRBD2 (6 bases). Trimming shortened V by 6 bases and J by 4 bases, and 16 bases separated the two germline ends. There are 14 residues in the CDR3. The germline gives CDR1 ENHRY, CDR2 SYGVKD. CDR3 nucleotides: TGTGCCATCAGGGGACTCAATGTAGGATACGAGCAGTACTTC. Its translation: CAIRGLNVGYEQYF.

The table lists this clone with a few counts. The J gene is TRBJ2-7, the V gene TRBV13; perhaps TRBD1 as D (6 bases). The CDR3 length is 13 residues. The V gene lost 5 bases and the J gene lost 7 bases, with 15 bases spanning the gap. Germline CDR1 is PRHDT and CDR2 is FYEKMQ (reference sequence). The CDR3 here is CASSVGTPGEQYF. The CDR3 nucleotides are TGTGCCAGCAGCGTTGGGACACCTGGAGAGCAGTACTTC. The whole variable domain, remainder taken from reference TRBV13 and TRBJ2-7, is AAGVIQSPRHLIKEKRETATLKCYPIPRHDTVYWYQQGPGQDPQFLISFYEKMQSDKGSIPDRFSAQQFSDYHSELNMSSLELGDSALYFCASSVGTPGEQYFGPGTRLTVT.

This clone was recorded a few times. The chain employs TRBV6-4 and TRBJ2-7; the D is unclear. CDR1 and CDR2 from the germline V gene are MRHNA and SNTAGT. The CDR3 sequence is 14 residues long. Trimming shortened V by 2 bases and J by 0 bases, and 8 bases separated the two germline ends. In nucleotides, the CDR3 is TGTGCCAGCAGTGACGATGGGCCCTCCTACGAGCAGTACTTC. The encoded protein is CASSDDGPSYEQYF.

The V gene is TRBV6-5, the J gene TRBJ2-7; TRBD2 agrees at 13 bases. Trimming took 6 bases from V and 7 from J; bases not matched to a gene: 6. CDR1 is MNHEY and CDR2 is SVGAGI in the germline V gene. The CDR3 has 14 amino acids. As DNA, the CDR3 is TGTGCCAGCAGACGGACTAGCGGGAGTTATGAGCAGTACTTC. Amino acids: CASRRTSGSYEQYF.

The count of this clone is one. Other DNA sequences of this sample code for an identical CDR3. The rearrangement uses TRBV5-8 and TRBJ1-2; tentative D call: TRBD1 (5 bases). Germline V gene sequence: CDR1 SGHTS, CDR2 YDEGEE. The CDR3 is 15 amino acids. The ends were cut back, 0 bases at V and 6 bases at J, with 15 bases in the middle. DNA of the CDR3: TGTGCCAGCAGCTTGGATAGCGGCGCAGGGAATGGCTACACCTTC. This codes for CASSLDSGAGNGYTF.

This clone occurred a few times. The chain employs TRBV11-2 and TRBJ1-2; possibly TRBD1 for D (5 bases). Deletions cut 4 bases from V and 1 base from J, with 13 bases between. From germline, CDR1 is SGHAT and CDR2 FQNNGV. The CDR3 is 15 amino acids. The CDR3 DNA reads as TGTGCCAGCAGCTCGGACCTCGGGGGTAACTATGGCTACACCTTC. Residues: CASSSDLGGNYGYTF.

This clone was counted between two and nine times. The chain carries TRBV5-1 and TRBJ2-1; the D is unclear. Germline V gives CDR1 SGHRS, CDR2 YFSETQ. The ends were cut back, 1 base at V and 5 bases at J, with 13 bases in the middle. The CDR3 is 15 amino acids. CDR3 DNA: TGCGCCAGCAGCTTGTCTGGCGCGGTGAACAATGAGCAGTTCTTC. It yields the protein CASSLSGAVNNEQFF.

Remarks on this clone: An end of the junction does not agree with germline; a read error may underlie this. V is TRBV6-5 and J is TRBJ1-6; a possible D gene is TRBD1 (5 bases). In germline, CDR1 is MNHEY, CDR2 SVGAGI. The CDR3 has 15 amino acids. CDR3 loop: CASSYAQGNNSPLNF. The CDR3 bases are TGTGCCAGCAGTTACGCCCAGGGAAATAATTCACCCCTCAACTTT.

V is TRBV4-3 and J is TRBJ2-7; D call uncertain. The J call may be faulty, since TRBJ2-5 better matches the DNA end. This CDR3 has 14 amino acids. CDR1 LGHNA and CDR2 YSLEER come from the germline V gene. DNA for the CDR3: TGCGCCAGCAGCCAAGATACAGACCAAGAGACCCAGTACTTC. Amino acid sequence: CASSQDTDQETQYF.